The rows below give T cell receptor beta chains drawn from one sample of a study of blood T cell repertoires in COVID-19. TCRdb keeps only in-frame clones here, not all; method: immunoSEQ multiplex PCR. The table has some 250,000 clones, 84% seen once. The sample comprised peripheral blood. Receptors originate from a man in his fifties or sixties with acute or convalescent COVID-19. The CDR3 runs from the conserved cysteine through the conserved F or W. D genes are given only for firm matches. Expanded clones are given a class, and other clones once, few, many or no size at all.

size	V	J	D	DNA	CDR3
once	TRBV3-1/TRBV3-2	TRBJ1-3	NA	TGTGCCAGCAGCCAACTCGGTATACAGGGAAACTCTGGAAACACCATATATTTT	CASSQLGIQGNSGNTIYF
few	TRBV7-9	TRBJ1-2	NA	TGTGCCAGCAGCTTAAAGGAGTATGGCTACACCTTC	CASSLKEYGYTF
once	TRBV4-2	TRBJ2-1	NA	TGTGCCAGCAGCCAAGATCAGCAGGGTTGGGAGCAGTTCTTC	CASSQDQQGWEQFF
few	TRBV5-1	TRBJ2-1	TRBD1	TGCGCCAGCAGCTTCGGACAGGGTGCTGAGCAGTTCTTC	CASSFGQGAEQFF
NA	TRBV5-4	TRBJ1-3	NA	TGTGCCAGCAGCTTGGCTCGCTCTGGAAACACCATATATTTT	CASSLARSGNTIYF
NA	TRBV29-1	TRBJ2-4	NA	TGCAGCGTTTCGGTATTAGCCAAAAACATTCAGTACTTC	CSVSVLAKNIQYF
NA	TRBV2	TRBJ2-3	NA	TGTGCCAGCAGAAACAAGGAGACGCAGTATTTT	CASRNKETQYF
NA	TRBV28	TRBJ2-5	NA	TGTGCCAGCAGTTCTCGGGAACCTATGACCCAGTACTTC	CASSSREPMTQYF
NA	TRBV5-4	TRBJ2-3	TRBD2	TGTGCCAGCACCGAGCGGGGGGGCCCAGATACGCAGTATTTT	CASTERGGPDTQYF
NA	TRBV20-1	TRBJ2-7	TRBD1	TGCAGTGCTAGTTTCCCCTCAGGGGGCAAAGAGCAGTACTTC	CSASFPSGGKEQYF
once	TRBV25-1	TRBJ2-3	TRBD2	TGTGCCAGCAGTGAAAGGGGAGGGGGCACAGATACGCAGTATTTT	CASSERGGGTDTQYF
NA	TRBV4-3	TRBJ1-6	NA	TGCGCCAGCCGCATGGACACCAGTTCTAATTCACCCCTCCACTTT	CASRMDTSSNSPLHF
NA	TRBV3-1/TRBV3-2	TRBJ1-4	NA	TGTGCCAGCAGCCTGACGGTCGGGGGGCCCAATGAAAAACTGTTTTTT	CASSLTVGGPNEKLFF
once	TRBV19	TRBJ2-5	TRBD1	TGTGCCAGTAGTACCCGGACAGGGGAAGAGACCCAGTACTTC	CASSTRTGEETQYF
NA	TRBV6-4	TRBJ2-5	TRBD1	TGTGCCAGCAGTGCGACAGGGCAGAGGCAAGAGACCCAGTACTTC	CASSATGQRQETQYF
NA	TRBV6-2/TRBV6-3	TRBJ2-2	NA	TGTGCCAGCAGTTATTCGCGACAGGAAAACACCGGGGAGCTGTTTTTT	CASSYSRQENTGELFF
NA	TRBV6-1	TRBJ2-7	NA	TGTGCCAGCAGTGCTATCCCGGGGGAGACGTTGGTATCCAACTACGAGCAGTACTTC	CASSAIPGETLVSNYEQYF
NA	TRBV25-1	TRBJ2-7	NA	TGTGCCAGCAGTGATCCGGGGGGCAGCTCCTACGAGCAGTACTTC	CASSDPGGSSYEQYF
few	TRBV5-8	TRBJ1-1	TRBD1	TGTGCCAGCAGCTTGACAGGGGGGACGACTGAAGCTTTCTTT	CASSLTGGTTEAFF
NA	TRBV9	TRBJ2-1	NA	TGTGCCAGCAGCGTAGCTACGGGCAGGGGATATGAGCAGTTCTTC	CASSVATGRGYEQFF
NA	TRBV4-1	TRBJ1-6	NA	TGCGCCAGCAGCCAATTCGGCGTCCAGGTTAATTCACCCCTCCACTTT	CASSQFGVQVNSPLHF
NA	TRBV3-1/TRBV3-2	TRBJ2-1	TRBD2	TGTGCCAGCAGTCTAGCGGGAGTCTCGGGCAATGAGCAGTTCTTC	CASSLAGVSGNEQFF
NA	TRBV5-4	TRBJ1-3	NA	TGTGCCAGCAGCTTGCTGGACACCAGAAACACCATATATTTT	CASSLLDTRNTIYF
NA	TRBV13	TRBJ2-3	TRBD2	TGTGCCAGCAGCCGTGGGTTAGCGGGAGGGATAGATACGCAGTATTTT	CASSRGLAGGIDTQYF
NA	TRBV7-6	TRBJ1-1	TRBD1	TGTGCCAGCAGCTTGGGACAGAGCCTGAACACTGAAGCTTTCTTT	CASSLGQSLNTEAFF
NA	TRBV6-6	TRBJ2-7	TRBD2	TGTGCCAGCAGTTACGACTCTAGCGGGAGCGGGGAGCAGTACTTC	CASSYDSSGSGEQYF
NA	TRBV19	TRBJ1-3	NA	TGTGCCAGTAGTACGACTAACTCTGGAAACACCATATATTTT	CASSTTNSGNTIYF
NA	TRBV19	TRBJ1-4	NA	TGTGCCAGTAGTATCACCCATCCGTACTCTAATGAAAAACTGTTTTTT	CASSITHPYSNEKLFF
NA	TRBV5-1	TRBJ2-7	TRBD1	TGCGCCAGCAGCTTAGGACAGGGGGGCTACGAGCAGTACTTC	CASSLGQGGYEQYF
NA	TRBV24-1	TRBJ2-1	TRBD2	TGTGCCACCAGTGATGCTAGCGGGAGGGCCCACGCCAATGAGCAGTTCTTC	CATSDASGRAHANEQFF
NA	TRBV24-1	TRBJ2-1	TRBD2	TGTGCCACCAGTGATTCCGGCCTAGCGGGGCCGTATGAGCAGTTCTTC	CATSDSGLAGPYEQFF
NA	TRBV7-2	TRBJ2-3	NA	TGTGCCAGCAGCCTATACGCGGATACGCAGTATTTT	CASSLYADTQYF
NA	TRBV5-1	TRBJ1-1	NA	TGCGCCAGCAGCTTTCCAGGGGATGAAGCTTTCTTT	CASSFPGDEAFF
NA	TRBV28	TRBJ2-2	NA	TGTGCCAGCACCCTCCGGCAGGGCCTCGGAGCCGGGGAGCTGTTTTTT	CASTLRQGLGAGELFF
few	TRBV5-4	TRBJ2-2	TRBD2	TGTGCCAGCAGCCCTAGCGGGGGGGCGGATGGCGGGGAGCTGTTTTTT	CASSPSGGADGGELFF
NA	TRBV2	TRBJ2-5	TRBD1	TGTGCCAGCACTAGGACAGGGTCACAAGGGACCCAGTACTTC	CASTRTGSQGTQYF
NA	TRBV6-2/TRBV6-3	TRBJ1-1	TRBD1	TGTGCCAGCAGTTACCCCCGGGACAGGGCCCAGAACACTGAAGCTTTCTTT	CASSYPRDRAQNTEAFF
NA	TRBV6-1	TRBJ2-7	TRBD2	TGTGCCAGCAGTGAAATAAAGGGACTAGCCTACGAGCAGTACTTC	CASSEIKGLAYEQYF
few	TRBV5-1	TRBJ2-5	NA	TGCGCCAGCAGCTTGACTCAAGAGACCCAGTACTTC	CASSLTQETQYF
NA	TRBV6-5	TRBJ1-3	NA	TGTGCCAGCAGTTACGTGGGGCCTGGAAACACCATATATTTT	CASSYVGPGNTIYF
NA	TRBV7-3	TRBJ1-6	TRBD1	TGTGCCAGCAGCTCCCAGGGGGACTATAATTCACCCCTCCACTTT	CASSSQGDYNSPLHF
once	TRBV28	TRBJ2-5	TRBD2	TGTGCCAGCGGGACCGGGACTAGCGGGCAAGAGACCCAGTACTTC	CASGTGTSGQETQYF
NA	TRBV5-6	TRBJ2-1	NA	TGTGCCAGCAGCCGGGTGCTTTACAATGAGCAGTTCTTC	CASSRVLYNEQFF
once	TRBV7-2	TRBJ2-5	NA	TGTGCCAGCAGCCCAAGGACTATTCAAGAGACCCAGTACTTC	CASSPRTIQETQYF
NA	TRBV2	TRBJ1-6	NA	TGTGCCAGCCTTACAGCTCAAGGAGGTTCACCCCTCCACTTT	CASLTAQGGSPLHF
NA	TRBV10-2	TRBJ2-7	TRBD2	TGCGCCAGCAGCCGTAGCGGGACCCCCTACGAGCAGTACTTC	CASSRSGTPYEQYF
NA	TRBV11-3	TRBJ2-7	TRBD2	TGTGCCAGCAGCTCCCGGACTAGCGGGACCTACGAGCAGTACTTC	CASSSRTSGTYEQYF
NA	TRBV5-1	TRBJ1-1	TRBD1	TGCGCCAGCAGCTCACAGGGGAATTGGAACACTGAAGCTTTCTTT	CASSSQGNWNTEAFF
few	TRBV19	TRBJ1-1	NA	TGTGCCAGTAGTATAGGACATCAAGCTTTCTTT	CASSIGHQAFF
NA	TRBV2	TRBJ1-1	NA	TGTGCCAGCAGTGTCCTGGGACACAGGAACACTGAAGCTTTCTTT	CASSVLGHRNTEAFF
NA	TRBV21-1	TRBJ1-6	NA	TGTGCCAGCAGCAAATCGGATATTCGGACAGGGGTTATTTCCTATAATTCACCCCTCCACTTT	CASSKSDIRTGVISYNSPLHF
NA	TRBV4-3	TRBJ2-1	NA	TGCGCCAGCAGCCAAGATCAAACTCCCAATGAGCAGTTCTTC	CASSQDQTPNEQFF
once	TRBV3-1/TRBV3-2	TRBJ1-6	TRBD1	TGTGCCAGCAGCCAAAAGGGGGCCAGGGTCTCACCCCTCCACTTT	CASSQKGARVSPLHF